The 25 T cell receptor beta chains given below trace back to one sample, sequenced in a study of CXCR3-negative and CXCR3-positive naive CD8 T cells. Study-wide results and limits: For CXCR3-positive naive cells, TRB CDR3s were more hydrophobic than those of CXCR3-negative naive cells.

Antigens for these TCRs are unknown. Libraries of TRB cDNA were made by 5' RACE and carried UMIs. Reanalyzing the 5' RACE reads, TCRdb keeps one entry per CDR3 protein, without DNA. The repertoire table contains 140,000 to 150,000 distinct CDR3 sequences. Sample: naive CXCR3+ CD8+ T cells from blood. Regarding subset: CD45RO-CCR7+CD27+CD95- naive CD8+ T cells expressing CXCR3 (TNR3+). The receptors stem from a human donor in good health. Some clones in this sample may be carry-over from other donors' samples.

This chain uses TRBV6-2 or TRBV6-3 with TRBJ2-1. CDR1 is MNHEY, CDR2 SVGEGT, per germline. The CDR3 runs to 14 residues. The CDR3 loop reads CASAVRSSYNEQFF.

V gene TRBV19 combines with J gene TRBJ1-1; TCRdb's D gene call, TRBD1, goes unchecked for lack of DNA. The CDR3 extends over 13 amino acids. Germline assignment: CDR1 LNHDA and CDR2 SQIVND (reference sequence). This CDR3 reads CATLTGLNTEAFF.

The chain joins TRBV6-5 to TRBJ2-1; TCRdb's D call of TRBD1 is untestable without DNA. CDR3 size: 15 residues. In germline, CDR1 is MNHEY, CDR2 SVGAGI. The CDR3 loop reads CASSYGFYGANEQFF.

The rearrangement joins TRBV24-1 to TRBJ2-1; the D call from TCRdb, TRBD1, cannot be confirmed without DNA. This CDR3 is 16 amino acids long. Germline V CDR1 and CDR2: KGHDR, SFDVKD. CDR3 protein: CATSDSRQGLLNEQFF.

The rearrangement uses TRBV2 and TRBJ1-1. The CDR3 totals 13 residues. The germline V gene encodes CDR1 SNHLY and CDR2 FYNNEI. CDR3 amino acids: CASPWGGSTEAFF.

V is TRBV15 and J is TRBJ2-7; the TRBD2 assignment by TCRdb is unverifiable without DNA. CDR3 length: 16 residues. The V gene's germline CDR1 is LNHNV and CDR2 YYDKDF (reference sequence). CDR3 protein: CATSRASRTRPYEQYF. Based on the CDR3 plus reference TRBV15 and TRBJ2-7, the full variable domain is DAMVIQNPRYQVTQFGKPVTLSCSQTLNHNVMYWYQQKSSQAPKLLFHYYDKDFNNEADTPDNFQSRRPNTSFCFLDIRSPGLGDTAMYLCATSRASRTRPYEQYFGPGTRLTVT.

V gene TRBV29-1 combines with J gene TRBJ2-7; TCRdb's D call, TRBD1, is unchecked because there is no DNA. The length of the CDR3 is 16 residues. In germline, CDR1 is SQVTM, CDR2 ANQGSEA. The CDR3 spells CSVTRLETGTTYEQYF.

The rearrangement uses TRBV28 and TRBJ2-3; TCRdb's D gene call, TRBD1, goes unchecked for lack of DNA. Germline V CDR1 and CDR2: MDHEN, SYDVKM. The CDR3 extends over 15 amino acids. The CDR3 here is CASSPPDRGGDTQYF.

This chain uses TRBV27 with TRBJ2-3. The germline V gene has CDR1 MNHEY and CDR2 SMNVEV (reference sequence). The CDR3 sequence is 15 residues long. The CDR3 loop is CASSITPEFTDTQYF.

The chain uses TRBV7-3 and TRBJ1-1; the TCRdb D gene call, TRBD1, has no DNA to confirm it. This CDR3 comprises 14 residues. The germline V gene has CDR1 SGHTA and CDR2 FQGTGA. This chain's CDR3 is CASSLGGAGTEAFF.

The chain uses TRBV28 and TRBJ2-3. The CDR3 spans 16 residues. Germline V gene data show CDR1 as MDHEN and CDR2 as SYDVKM. This CDR3 reads CASSSEDDPPRDTQYF.

The chain links TRBV7-2 to TRBJ1-6. Germline loops: CDR1 SGHTA, CDR2 FQGNSA. The CDR3 spans 15 residues. This chain's CDR3 is CATEPLGGYNSPLHF. The variable domain in full, completed from reference TRBV7-2 and TRBJ1-6, reads GAGVSQSPSNKVTEKGKDVELRCDPISGHTALYWYRQSLGQGLEFLIYFQGNSAPDKSGLPSDRFSAERTGGSVSTLTIQRTQQEDSAVYLCATEPLGGYNSPLHFGNGTRLTVT.

This chain connects TRBV23-1 to TRBJ1-5. TRBV23-1 is an ORF for which the function is uncertain. The CDR3 sequence is 14 residues long. The CDR3 protein is CASSSVDGFQPQHF.

The genes are TRBV29-1 and TRBJ2-7; TCRdb's D gene call, TRBD1, goes unchecked for lack of DNA. This CDR3 comprises 15 residues. Germline lookup yields CDR1 SQVTM and CDR2 ANQGSEA. The CDR3 protein is CSVGSTRESPYEQYF.

This chain uses TRBV4-1 with TRBJ2-2; TCRdb picks TRBD2, but there is no DNA to check that call. Germline V lookup: CDR1 MGHRA, CDR2 YSYEKL. The CDR3 contains 15 residues. This CDR3 is CASSRSGESTGELFF.

This chain uses TRBV28 with TRBJ2-7; TCRdb's D call of TRBD2 is untestable without DNA. Germline values: CDR1 MDHEN, CDR2 SYDVKM. This CDR3 contains 11 residues. CDR3 sequence: CALEGFNEQYF.

This chain connects TRBV15 to TRBJ2-1. The germline V gene has CDR1 LNHNV and CDR2 YYDKDF (reference sequence). The CDR3 runs 15 residues. CDR3 protein: CATSSRGDSYNEQFF.

The gene calls are TRBV20-1 and TRBJ2-7; TCRdb indicates TRBD1, and absent DNA this call remains unverified. CDR3 length: 12 residues. Germline CDR1 and CDR2: DFQATT and SNEGSKA (reference sequence). The CDR3 reads CSARSGTYEQYF.

CDR3 in amino acids: CASSQEAKASYTQYF. The rearrangement uses TRBV4-3 and TRBJ2-3. Germline V gene sequence: CDR1 LGHNA, CDR2 YSLEER. This CDR3 spans 15 amino acids.

The chain recombines TRBV29-1 with TRBJ1-1. The CDR3 runs 14 residues. Germline-derived CDR1 and CDR2 are SQVTM and ANQGSEA. The CDR3 spells CSVDRTASNTEAFF.

The chain is built from TRBV5-6 and TRBJ2-7; the D call of TRBD1 rests on TCRdb alone, since no DNA is present to check it. The germline CDR1 and CDR2 sequences are SGHDT and YYEEEE. This CDR3 spans 14 amino acids. The CDR3 loop is CASSFSGTGGEQYF.

The chain couples TRBV28 to TRBJ2-5; the TCRdb D gene call, TRBD2, has no DNA to confirm it. This CDR3 spans 16 amino acids. Germline lookup yields CDR1 MDHEN and CDR2 SYDVKM. CDR3 sequence: CASSKPLAAQEETQYF.

CDR3 loop: CSGGDSYEQYF. The chain joins TRBV29-1 to TRBJ2-7. This CDR3 is built from 11 residues. CDR1 and CDR2 from the germline V gene are SQVTM and ANQGSEA.

The rearrangement uses TRBV29-1 and TRBJ2-1; TCRdb's assignment of TRBD2 cannot be checked, as there is no DNA. The CDR3 totals 13 residues. Germline CDR1 is SQVTM and CDR2 is ANQGSEA. CDR3 protein: CSVPGTSGIEQFF.

The V gene is TRBV7-3, the J gene TRBJ2-1. Germline-derived CDR1 and CDR2 are SGHTA and FQGTGA. The CDR3 spans 17 residues. This chain's CDR3 is CASSAHLLPSSYNEQFF.